This is a list of T cell receptor beta chains from one sample in a study of cytomegalovirus exposure and HLA in healthy donors. Clones were sequenced by immunoSEQ multiplex PCR, and TCRdb holds only the in-frame ones, with some missing. The sample has about 100,000 clones; over 60% are singletons. Material for sequencing was PBMCs. These receptors came from a young woman in good health and CMV-seropositive. Each CDR3 is given with its conserved first and last residue. D genes are given only for firm matches. Clone size is not always given. Where it is, it says once, few, many or a class for expanded clones.

CASRVFTGELFF	TGTGCCAGCCGGGTCTTCACCGGGGAGCTGTTTTTT	-	once	TRBV28	TRBJ2-2
CAWSVTGQGNYGYTF	TGTGCCTGGAGTGTGACGGGACAGGGGAACTATGGCTACACCTTC	TRBD1	-	TRBV30	TRBJ1-2
CASSEALVKGARGYTF	TGTGCCAGCAGTGAGGCCTTAGTTAAGGGGGCGCGCGGCTACACCTTC	TRBD1	-	TRBV27	TRBJ1-2
CASRLDRGTDTQYF	TGCGCCAGCAGGTTAGACAGAGGCACAGATACGCAGTATTTT	-	-	TRBV5-1	TRBJ2-3
CASSLSKRTDTQYF	TGTGCCAGCAGCTTGAGCAAGAGAACAGATACGCAGTATTTT	-	-	TRBV5-6	TRBJ2-3
CASSLSTGDYGYTF	TGTGCCAGCAGCTTGAGTACAGGGGACTATGGCTACACCTTC	TRBD1	few	TRBV5-8	TRBJ1-2
CASSPRGLADSTDTQYF	TGTGCCAGCAGCCCGAGAGGTCTAGCGGATAGCACAGATACGCAGTATTTT	TRBD2	-	TRBV7-2	TRBJ2-3
CASSTPTKYTGELFF	TGTGCCAGTAGTACCCCTACTAAGTACACCGGGGAGCTGTTTTTT	-	-	TRBV19	TRBJ2-2
CASSISTGANYGYTF	TGTGCCAGCAGTATATCGACAGGGGCTAACTATGGCTACACCTTC	TRBD1	-	TRBV6-5	TRBJ1-2
CASSPTGGWTEAFF	TGTGCCAGCAGTCCCACAGGGGGCTGGACTGAAGCTTTCTTT	TRBD1	-	TRBV6-5	TRBJ1-1
CASSQDQRDRRYEQYF	TGCGCCAGCAGCCAAGATCAACGCGACAGGCGCTACGAGCAGTACTTC	-	-	TRBV4-1	TRBJ2-7
CASSAGTGTQKLFF	TGTGCCAGCAGTGCCGGGACAGGGACCCAAAAACTGTTTTTT	TRBD1	-	TRBV6-1	TRBJ1-4
CASSPSNRGGDEQYF	TGTGCCAGCAGCCCCTCCAATAGGGGAGGCGACGAGCAGTACTTC	-	once	TRBV9	TRBJ2-7
CASSAGGLAEAFF	TGTGCCAGCAGCGCGGGGGGCTTGGCTGAAGCTTTCTTT	-	-	TRBV7-9	TRBJ1-1
CASRETGSKYEQYF	TGTGCCAGCAGGGAGACAGGGAGCAAGTACGAGCAGTACTTC	TRBD1	-	TRBV6-1	TRBJ2-7
CASSPRRQDGYTF	TGCGCCAGCAGCCCCCGGAGGCAGGATGGCTACACATTC	-	-	TRBV5-1	TRBJ1-2
CASSPEDRVHEQYF	TGTGCCAGCAGTCCGGAGGACAGGGTCCACGAGCAGTACTTC	TRBD1	-	TRBV6-1	TRBJ2-7
CASSELGGPYGYTF	TGTGCCAGCAGTGAACTCGGGGGGCCCTATGGCTACACCTTC	-	-	TRBV6-1	TRBJ1-2
CASNAGSYNEQFF	TGTGCCAGCAATGCGGGTTCCTACAATGAGCAGTTCTTC	-	-	TRBV6-5	TRBJ2-1
CASSVFGGQETQYF	TGTGCCAGCAGCGTATTCGGGGGCCAAGAGACCCAGTACTTC	-	medium-sized	TRBV9	TRBJ2-5
CASSLGASSYEQYF	TGTGCCAGCAGCTTAGGGGCGAGCTCCTACGAGCAGTACTTC	-	-	TRBV7-6	TRBJ2-7
CAWRHRKRISTDTQYF	TGTGCCTGGCGCCACCGGAAGCGGATTAGCACAGATACGCAGTATTTT	-	-	TRBV30	TRBJ2-3
CAWSVQGVGSPLHF	TGTGCCTGGAGTGTACAGGGAGTAGGGTCACCCCTCCACTTT	-	-	TRBV30	TRBJ1-6
CASSITGDYYGYTF	TGTGCCAGTAGTATAACAGGGGACTACTATGGCTACACCTTC	TRBD1	-	TRBV19	TRBJ1-2
CASSRTGGYYGYTF	TGTGCCAGCAGCAGGACAGGGGGCTACTATGGCTACACCTTC	TRBD1	-	TRBV7-9	TRBJ1-2
CASSPLGSGGTYEQYF	TGTGCCAGCAGTCCCCTCGGGTCCGGCGGGACCTACGAGCAGTACTTC	-	few	TRBV27	TRBJ2-7
CASSERTGFASPYNEQFF	TGTGCCAGCAGTGAGCGGACAGGGTTTGCGAGTCCCTACAATGAGCAGTTCTTC	TRBD1	few	TRBV6-1	TRBJ2-1
CASSPAGLAGLYNEQFF	TGTGCCAGCAGTCCAGCGGGACTAGCGGGTTTATACAATGAGCAGTTCTTC	TRBD2	-	TRBV28	TRBJ2-1
CASSAGVSHQPQHF	TGTGCCAGCAGCGCAGGGGTCTCGCATCAGCCCCAGCATTTT	-	-	TRBV6-1	TRBJ1-5
CASTQGANTEAFF	TGTGCCAGCACACAAGGGGCGAACACTGAAGCTTTCTTT	-	-	TRBV6-1	TRBJ1-1
CASSPRTAGGGETQYF	TGTGCCAGCAGCCCGAGGACGGCGGGAGGGGGGGAGACCCAGTACTTC	TRBD2	-	TRBV7-9	TRBJ2-5
CASSLIQGPAEAFF	TGCGCCAGCAGCCTAATTCAGGGGCCGGCTGAAGCTTTCTTT	-	few	TRBV5-1	TRBJ1-1
CASSLPNSPLHF	TGTGCCAGCAGCCTCCCGAATTCACCCCTCCACTTT	-	-	TRBV28	TRBJ1-6
CSVAQGTYEQYF	TGCAGCGTTGCACAGGGGACCTACGAGCAGTACTTC	TRBD1	once	TRBV29-1	TRBJ2-7
CASISGTGDYEQYF	TGTGCCAGCATATCCGGGACAGGGGACTACGAGCAGTACTTC	TRBD1	-	TRBV25-1	TRBJ2-7
CAWRPEAANYGYTF	TGTGCCTGGAGGCCTGAGGCAGCTAACTATGGCTACACCTTC	-	-	TRBV30	TRBJ1-2
CASSPQGSEKLFF	TGTGCCAGCAGTCCCCAGGGATCGGAAAAACTGTTTTTT	-	-	TRBV28	TRBJ1-4